Sequencing of this T cell receptor (beta chain) was carried out in a study of blood T cell repertoires in COVID-19. Turning to the study itself: Spain, Italy and the United States supplied samples that represented acute and convalescent COVID-19. From T cells, B-cell-depleted T cells, or PBMCs came the material, which was cDNA or gDNA.

In the authors' methods: Reference gene primer amplification gave estimated nucleated cell counts. Sequencing used immunoSEQ multiplex PCR; TCRdb keeps in-frame clones, though not all of them. V and J calls and clone size are given by that table; D and trimming were obtained from the DNA. The sample yields 70,000 to 90,000 clones, about 88% seen once. V dropped 2 bases and J dropped 1 base, with 12 bases sitting between them. Germline values: CDR1 MNHNS, CDR2 SASEGT. The CDR3 runs 16 residues. The specimen was peripheral blood. The clonotype was recovered from a man older than 75 with active or convalescent COVID-19. This chain uses TRBV6-1 with TRBJ2-4; D possibly corresponds to TRBD1 (5 bases). CDR3 loop: CASSERQRRAKNIQYF. Here the CDR3 DNA reads TGTGCCAGCAGTGAACGACAGAGACGGGCCAAAAACATTCAGTACTTC.